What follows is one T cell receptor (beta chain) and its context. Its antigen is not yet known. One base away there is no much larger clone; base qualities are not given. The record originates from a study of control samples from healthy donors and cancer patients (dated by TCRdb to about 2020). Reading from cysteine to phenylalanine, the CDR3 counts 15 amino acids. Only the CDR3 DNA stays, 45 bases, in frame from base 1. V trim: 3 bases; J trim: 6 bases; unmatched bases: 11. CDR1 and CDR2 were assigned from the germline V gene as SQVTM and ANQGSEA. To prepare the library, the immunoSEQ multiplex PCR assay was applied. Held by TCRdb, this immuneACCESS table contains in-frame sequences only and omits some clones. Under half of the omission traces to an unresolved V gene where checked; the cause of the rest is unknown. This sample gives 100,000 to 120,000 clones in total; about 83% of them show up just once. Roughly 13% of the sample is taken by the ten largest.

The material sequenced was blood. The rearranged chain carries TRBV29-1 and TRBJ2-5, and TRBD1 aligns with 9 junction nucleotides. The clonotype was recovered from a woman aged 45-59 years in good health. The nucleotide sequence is TGCAGCGTTGACTTGTGGACAGGGGTTCGTAAGACCCAGTACTTC. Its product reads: CSVDLWTGVRKTQYF.